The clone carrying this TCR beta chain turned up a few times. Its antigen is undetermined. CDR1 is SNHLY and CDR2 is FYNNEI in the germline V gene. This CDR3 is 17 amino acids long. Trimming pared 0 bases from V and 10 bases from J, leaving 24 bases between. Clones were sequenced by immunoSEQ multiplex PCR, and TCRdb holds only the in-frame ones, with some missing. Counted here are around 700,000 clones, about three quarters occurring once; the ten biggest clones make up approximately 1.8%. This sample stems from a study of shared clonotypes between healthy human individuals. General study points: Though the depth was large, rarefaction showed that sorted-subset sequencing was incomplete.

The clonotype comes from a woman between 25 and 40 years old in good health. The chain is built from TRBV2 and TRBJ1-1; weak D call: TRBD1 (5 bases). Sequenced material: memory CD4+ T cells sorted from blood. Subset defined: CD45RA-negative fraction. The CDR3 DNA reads TGTGCCAGCAGTGAAGCGGGGTGGTCCGGGGCGAGGGATGGAGCTTTCTTT. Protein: CASSEAGWSGARDGAFF.